The source of this T cell receptor (beta chain) is a study of CD8 T cells in Susac syndrome. V lost 3 bases to trimming and J lost 0 bases, with 12 bases between them. Germline V gene sequence: CDR1 SEHNR, CDR2 FQNEAQ (reference sequence). The CDR3 spans 15 residues. cDNA came from approximately 0.5 to 1 ug RNA primed by random hexamers. Each CDR3 protein is one row after TCRdb ran MiXCR on the immunoSEQ multiplex PCR reads. The sample has approximately 210,000 distinct CDR3 sequences, 95% seen once. This rearrangement joins TRBV7-9 to TRBJ2-7; possible D gene TRBD1, 6 bases. The sequence came from a human donor with multiple sclerosis. The sample taken for sequencing was CD4+ T cells from PBMCs. The CDR3 protein is CASSFQGRPSYEQYF. The DNA for the CDR3 is TGTGCCAGCAGCTTTCAGGGGCGACCCTCCTACGAGCAGTACTTC.